Below are 13 T cell receptor beta chains sequenced from a single sample in a study of cytomegalovirus exposure and HLA in healthy donors. Researchers ran the PCR with 60 Vbeta and 13 Jbeta primers. This table comes from immunoSEQ multiplex PCR, and its TCRdb copy is limited to in-frame clones, with some not included. The table includes about 180,000 clones, roughly 80% detected once. Sequenced input: PBMCs. The receptors derive from a girl aged 5 to 17 in good health and CMV-seropositive.

The chain recombines TRBV4-3 with TRBJ2-1; possible D gene TRBD2, 5 bases. CDR3 length equals 14 residues. Trimming cost V 4 bases and J 5 bases, with 12 bases left between them. Germline V lookup: CDR1 LGHNA, CDR2 YSLEER. Written as DNA, the CDR3 is TGCGCCAGCAGCCCTCCGGGGAGAAACAATGAGCAGTTCTTC. This codes for CASSPPGRNNEQFF.

The chain links TRBV5-1 to TRBJ2-7; D possibly corresponds to TRBD1 (8 bases). Germline loops: CDR1 SGHRS, CDR2 YFSETQ. This CDR3 is 15 amino acids long. V lost 4 bases and J 2 bases, leaving 16 bases between the germline ends. This CDR3 is CASSNTGGRAYEQYF. The DNA of the CDR3 is TGCGCCAGCAGCAACACAGGGGGGAGGGCCTACGAGCAGTACTTC.

This chain uses TRBV7-3 with TRBJ2-1; possibly TRBD2 for D (5 bases). The CDR3 has 13 residues. V was cut by 3 bases and J by 6 bases, with 9 bases left in between. In germline, CDR1 is SGHTA, CDR2 FQGTGA. The CDR3 bases are TGTGCCAGCAGCTTGAGCGGAGGCAATGAGCAGTTCTTC. Amino acids: CASSLSGGNEQFF. The whole variable domain, filled in from reference TRBV7-3 and TRBJ2-1, reads GAGVSQTPSNKVTEKGKYVELRCDPISGHTALYWYRQSLGQGPEFLIYFQGTGAADDSGLPNDRFFAVRPEGSVSTLKIQRTERGDSAVYLCASSLSGGNEQFFGPGTRLTVL.

J is TRBJ1-1 and V is TRBV7-2, with D unresolved. Germline V lookup: CDR1 SGHTA, CDR2 FQGNSA. Trimming removed 5 bases at V and 4 bases at J, with 11 bases between. CDR3 length: 13 residues. CDR3 residues: CASSPTGSTEAFF. For the CDR3, the DNA is TGTGCCAGCAGCCCTACCGGGAGCACTGAAGCTTTCTTT.

This clone was counted a few times. This rearrangement joins TRBV5-4 to TRBJ2-3; possible D gene TRBD2, 6 bases. V was pared by 5 bases and J by 6 bases, with 13 bases between. The CDR3 loop spans 13 amino acids. Germline lookup yields CDR1 SGHNT and CDR2 YYREEE (reference sequence). The CDR3 sequence is CASRVWRDDTQYF. Here the CDR3 DNA reads TGTGCCAGCAGAGTCTGGCGGGACGATACGCAGTATTTT.

The sample holds one count of this clone. The J gene is TRBJ2-7, the V gene TRBV5-6; weak D call: TRBD1 (5 bases). The V end was cut by 6 bases, the J end by 0 bases, with 13 bases between. CDR3 length equals 14 residues. Germline CDR1 reads SGHDT; CDR2 reads YYEEEE. The CDR3 DNA reads TGTGCCAGCAAGGTGGGGCCTAACTCCTACGAGCAGTACTTC. This sequence encodes CASKVGPNSYEQYF. The full variable domain, completed using reference TRBV5-6 and TRBJ2-7, is DAGVTQSPTHLIKTRGQQVTLRCSPKSGHDTVSWYQQALGQGPQFIFQYYEEEERQRGNFPDRFSGHQFPNYSSELNVNALLLGDSALYLCASKVGPNSYEQYFGPGTRLTVT.

The genes are TRBV9 and TRBJ2-3; the match to TRBD2 covers 8 bases. The junction had 6 bases not matched to a gene; V was cut back by 1 base and J by 5 bases. The CDR3 runs 15 residues. The germline CDR1 and CDR2 sequences are SGDLS and YYNGEE. The CDR3 loop reads CASSVLAGRGDTQYF. In nucleotides, the CDR3 is TGTGCCAGCAGCGTATTAGCGGGAAGGGGAGATACGCAGTATTTT.

V gene TRBV5-4 combines with J gene TRBJ2-6; 8 positions agree with TRBD2. From germline, CDR1 is SGHNT and CDR2 YYREEE (reference sequence). The length of the CDR3 is 17 residues. The ends lost 5 bases at V and 1 base at J; junction bases unmatched: 8. CDR3 in DNA: TGTGCCAGCAGTCTAGCATTAGCGGGGTCTGGGGCCAACGTCCTGACTTTC. Residues: CASSLALAGSGANVLTF. Using reference TRBV5-4 and TRBJ2-6 for the parts outside the CDR3, the full variable domain is ETGVTQSPTHLIKTRGQQVTLRCSSQSGHNTVSWYQQALGQGPQFIFQYYREEENGRGNFPPRFSGLQFPNYSSELNVNALELDDSALYLCASSLALAGSGANVLTFGAGSRLTVL.

This clone has more than one count but fewer than ten. V gene TRBV15 combines with J gene TRBJ2-7, with 10 bases that match TRBD1. This CDR3 has 16 amino acids. Germline V gene lookup returns CDR1 LNHNV and CDR2 YYDKDF (reference sequence). The trim removed 2 bases at V and 5 bases at J, leaving 9 bases unmatched. DNA of the CDR3: TGTGCCACCAGCAGAAAAACGGGACAGGGGTATGACGAGCAGTACTTC. As protein: CATSRKTGQGYDEQYF. Filled out from reference TRBV15 and TRBJ2-7, the complete variable domain reads DAMVIQNPRYQVTQFGKPVTLSCSQTLNHNVMYWYQQKSSQAPKLLFHYYDKDFNNEADTPDNFQSRRPNTSFCFLDIRSPGLGDTAMYLCATSRKTGQGYDEQYFGPGTRLTVT.

This chain joins TRBV27 and TRBJ2-1; 7 bases map to TRBD2. Per the germline V gene, CDR1 is MNHEY and CDR2 is SMNVEV (reference sequence). J lost 9 bases, V lost 10 bases, and 12 bases had no gene match. This CDR3 has 13 residues. CDR3 bases: TGTGCCATCTCGGCGGGAGTGAATTTTGAGCAGTTCTTC. Translation gives CAISAGVNFEQFF.

The chain couples TRBV2 to TRBJ2-7; D is possibly TRBD1 (5 bases). Per the germline V gene, CDR1 is SNHLY and CDR2 is FYNNEI. The V end lost 6 bases, the J end lost 6 bases, and 21 bases lay between the germline ends. This CDR3 comprises 15 residues. CDR3 in DNA: TGTGCCAGCAGGATGGCAGGGCGCCTCAGGGTCGAGCAGTACTTC. Translated: CASRMAGRLRVEQYF.

The chain links TRBV5-6 to TRBJ2-7; 10 bases line up with TRBD1. This CDR3 contains 14 residues. V lost 4 bases, J lost 4 bases, and 5 bases stayed unmatched. The germline CDR1 and CDR2 sequences are SGHDT and YYEEEE. CDR3 coding DNA: TGTGCCAGCAGCCTAGACAGGGGGCGATACGAGCAGTACTTC. It yields the protein CASSLDRGRYEQYF.

The chain carries TRBV12-5 and TRBJ2-1; D gene ambiguous. The CDR3 has 16 amino acids. Trimming took 4 bases from V and 12 from J, leaving 25 bases between them. Germline V gives CDR1 LGHNT, CDR2 FRNRAP. The CDR3 here is CASGSVNAGYSGRQFF. In DNA form, the CDR3 reads TGTGCTAGTGGTTCGGTAAATGCTGGCTATTCAGGCAGGCAGTTCTTC.